This record concerns one T cell receptor (beta chain) sequence. The data were obtained in a study of shared T cell receptors in the human thymus. Germline CDR1 and CDR2: LNHDA and SQIVND (reference sequence). This CDR3 comprises 16 residues. Trimming cost V 3 bases and J 1 base, with 15 bases left between them. TCRdb's table, derived via immunoSEQ multiplex PCR, lists solely in-frame clones and lacks some. The repertoire holds approximately 660,000 clones, with around nine tenths as singletons. These data were also reused for a study on human thymus T cells. That paper states: Thymus specimens were resections from corrective heart surgery. Among unrelated individuals, related research reported thymic repertoires that overlapped highly.

The V gene is TRBV19, the J gene TRBJ1-2; weak D call: TRBD1 (6 bases). Material for sequencing was thymocytes. This TCR was sampled from a boy in the first two years of life with a congenital heart defect. The CDR3 region has the DNA TGTGCCAGTAGTATGTCACAGGGAGCGCATAACTATGGCTACACCTTC. Its protein is CASSMSQGAHNYGYTF.